This T cell receptor (beta chain) came from a study of read filtering for tumor transcriptome and immune sequencing. This library used approximately 0.4 ug RNA and molecular barcoded adaptors spanning alpha/delta and beta/gamma chains. Each CDR3 protein is one row after TCRdb ran MiXCR on the reads. The table lists tens of thousands of distinct CDR3 sequences, 14% of them singletons. Many counts were recorded for this clonotype. Germline V gives CDR1 DFQATT, CDR2 SNEGSKA (reference sequence). CDR3 length equals 11 residues. V was pared by 5 bases and J by 3 bases, with 1 base of the junction left unmatched. Bone marrow was sampled from every patient at the time of active disease.

The J gene is TRBJ2-7, the V gene TRBV20-1; the match to TRBD1 covers 7 bases. The specimen was a population of CD138-negative cells sorted from bone marrow. The sequence was obtained from a donor aged 40 or over with multiple myeloma. The CDR3, as DNA: TGCAGTGCTGGGACAGACTACGAGCAGTACTTC. It translates to CSAGTDYEQYF.